A single sample gave rise to the 13 T cell receptor beta chains below, sequenced in a study of OX40 agonist ivuxolimab in advanced cancers. Sequencing used immunoSEQ multiplex PCR; TCRdb keeps in-frame clones, though not all of them. The table records roughly 62,000 clones, 85% of them present only once. Sample: CD4+ or CD8+ T cells sorted from blood, taken in a trial of the OX40 agonist ivuxolimab. The receptors shown here come from an adult with an advanced solid tumor such as melanoma, head and neck, liver or kidney cancer.

The CDR3 loop reads CASSQVQTNYGYTF. The DNA for the CDR3 is TGCGCCAGCAGCCAAGTCCAAACTAACTATGGCTACACCTTC. The chain recombines TRBV4-1 with TRBJ1-2; unclear D gene. V was clipped by 1 base and J by 0 bases, with 6 bases between them. Germline CDR1 and CDR2: MGHRA and YSYEKL. The CDR3 length is 14 residues.

This clone was seen more than once but under ten times. The V call is TRBV2, the J call TRBJ1-5; 7 nucleotides match TRBD1. The CDR3 extends over 14 amino acids. Germline V CDR1 and CDR2: SNHLY, FYNNEI. With V trimmed by 4 bases and J by 6 bases, 6 bases remained unmatched. DNA for the CDR3: TGTGCCAGCAGTGGATACAGGGGCTCTCAGCCCCAGCATTTT. It yields the protein CASSGYRGSQPQHF. Drawing the rest from reference TRBV2 and TRBJ1-5, the complete variable domain is EPEVTQTPSHQVTQMGQEVILRCVPISNHLYFYWYRQILGQKVEFLVSFYNNEISEKSEIFDDQFSVERPDGSNFTLKIRSTKLEDSAMYFCASSGYRGSQPQHFGDGTRLSIL.

This sequence joins TRBV18 and TRBJ1-2, with a weak D call TRBD1 (6 bases). Germline CDR1 KGHSH, CDR2 LQKENI. V was pared by 3 bases and J by 8 bases, with 13 bases between. CDR3 length equals 13 residues. CDR3 nucleotide sequence: TGTGCCAGCTCACCGGCACAGGGTGACGGCTACACCTTC. Protein sequence: CASSPAQGDGYTF.

The chain carries TRBV27 and TRBJ2-4; D is unresolved. CDR1 MNHEY and CDR2 SMNVEV come from the germline V gene (reference sequence). CDR3 length: 15 amino acids. With 6 bases removed from V and 0 bases from J, the gap between germline ends came to 12 bases. This chain's CDR3 is CASSPNGVAKNIQYF. In DNA, the CDR3 is TGTGCCAGCAGCCCAAACGGAGTAGCCAAAAACATTCAGTACTTC.

This clone appeared a single time. The chain is built from TRBV9 and TRBJ2-5; 7 bases line up with TRBD2. This CDR3 contains 14 residues. CDR1 is SGDLS, CDR2 YYNGEE, per germline. J was trimmed by 4 bases and V by 0 bases; bases with no gene match: 3. As DNA, the CDR3 is TGTGCCAGCAGCGTAGGGGAGGGGTTAGAGACCCAGTACTTC. This gives the protein CASSVGEGLETQYF.

The CDR3 DNA is TGCGCCAGCAGCCAAGATACAGGGGGTGCTGCCTACAATGAGCAGTTCTTC. Translation gives CASSQDTGGAAYNEQFF. The rearrangement uses TRBV4-1 and TRBJ2-1; 8 positions match TRBD1. The CDR3 runs 17 residues. Unmatched junction bases numbered 6, after V lost 0 bases and J lost 2 bases. Per germline, CDR1 MGHRA and CDR2 YSYEKL.

This clone showed up just a few times. The V call is TRBV2, the J call TRBJ1-5; TRBD1 matches 7 bases. The V segment lost 6 bases and the J segment 5 bases; nucleotides outside the gene matches: 10. Germline CDR1 is SNHLY and CDR2 is FYNNEI. The CDR3 has 15 amino acids. The CDR3 here is CASRKTGLRDQPQHF. As DNA, the CDR3 is TGTGCCAGCAGGAAGACAGGGTTGAGAGATCAGCCCCAGCATTTT. The whole variable domain, filled in from reference TRBV2 and TRBJ1-5, reads EPEVTQTPSHQVTQMGQEVILRCVPISNHLYFYWYRQILGQKVEFLVSFYNNEISEKSEIFDDQFSVERPDGSNFTLKIRSTKLEDSAMYFCASRKTGLRDQPQHFGDGTRLSIL.

J is TRBJ2-7 and V is TRBV2; 7 bases map to TRBD2. There are 11 residues in the CDR3. From germline, CDR1 is SNHLY and CDR2 FYNNEI. V shed 8 bases and J 4 bases; nucleotides not matched to a gene: 2. CDR3 amino acids: CASRGSYEQYF. The CDR3, as DNA: TGTGCCAGCCGCGGGAGTTACGAGCAGTACTTC.

The rearrangement uses TRBV2 and TRBJ1-5; D perhaps matches TRBD1 (5 bases). There are 13 residues in the CDR3. The germline V gene encodes CDR1 SNHLY and CDR2 FYNNEI. V shed 4 bases and J shed 4 bases, with 8 bases lying between them. CDR3 region: CASSGQPNQPQHF. The DNA for the CDR3 is TGTGCCAGCAGTGGACAGCCGAATCAGCCCCAGCATTTT.

The V gene is TRBV16, the J gene TRBJ1-1; 8 bases agree with TRBD1. V shed 3 bases and J 3 bases; nucleotides not matched to a gene: 9. CDR3 length equals 16 residues. Germline V lookup: CDR1 KGHSY, CDR2 FQNENV. CDR3 residues: CASSQDRVVTDTEAFF. CDR3 DNA: TGTGCCAGCAGCCAGGACAGGGTCGTGACGGACACTGAAGCTTTCTTT.

The rearrangement links TRBV2 to TRBJ2-1; no firm D call. CDR1 and CDR2 from the germline V gene are SNHLY and FYNNEI. Trimming removed 5 bases at V and 8 bases at J, with 7 bases between. The CDR3 sequence is 11 residues long. CDR3 nucleotide sequence: TGTGCCAGCAGTTTTAGGTATGAGCAGTTCTTC. It translates to CASSFRYEQFF.

V gene TRBV7-9 combines with J gene TRBJ2-3; D is unresolved. Deletions cut 2 bases from V and 4 bases from J, with 4 bases between. This CDR3 spans 12 amino acids. Germline loops: CDR1 SEHNR, CDR2 FQNEAQ (reference sequence). This CDR3 is CASSLMADTQYF. For the CDR3, the DNA is TGTGCCAGCAGCTTAATGGCAGATACGCAGTATTTT.

The chain recombines TRBV5-4 with TRBJ2-3, with D unclear. The germline V and J ends were trimmed by 0 bases and 0 bases, with 8 bases remaining between them. This CDR3 is built from 15 residues. The V gene's germline CDR1 is SGHNT and CDR2 YYREEE (reference sequence). CDR3 sequence: CASSLEFASTDTQYF. The CDR3 DNA reads as TGTGCCAGCAGCTTGGAATTCGCTAGCACAGATACGCAGTATTTT.